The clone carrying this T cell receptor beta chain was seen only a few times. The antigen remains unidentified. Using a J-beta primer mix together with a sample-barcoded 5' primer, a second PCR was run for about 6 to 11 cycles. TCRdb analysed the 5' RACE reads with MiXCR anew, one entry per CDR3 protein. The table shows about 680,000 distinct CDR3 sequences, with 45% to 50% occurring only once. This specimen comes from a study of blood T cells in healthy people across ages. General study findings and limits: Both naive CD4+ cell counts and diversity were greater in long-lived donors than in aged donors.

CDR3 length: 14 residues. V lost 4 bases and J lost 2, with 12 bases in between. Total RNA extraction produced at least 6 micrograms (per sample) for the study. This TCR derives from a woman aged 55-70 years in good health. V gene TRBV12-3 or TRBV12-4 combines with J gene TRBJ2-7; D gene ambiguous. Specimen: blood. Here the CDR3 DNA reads TGTGCCAGCAGTTATGGGATGGGTGCCTACGAGCAGTACTTC. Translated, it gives CASSYGMGAYEQYF.